This T cell receptor beta chain emerged from a study of CD8+CD57+ T cells in acquired aplastic anemia. CDR1 is SQVTM, CDR2 ANQGSEA, per germline. J gave up 5 bases and V 5 bases, and 6 bases lay outside the gene matches. The CDR3 is made up of 14 amino acids. Patients selected for sequencing had displayed CD8+CD57+ cell expansion by flow cytometry. Patient blood was sampled before any therapy had been received. It was genomic DNA that served as the template for profiling TCR beta VDJ and CDR3. TCRdb processed the reads anew with MiXCR; each CDR3 protein has one entry. The table shows approximately 180,000 distinct CDR3 sequences, with 45% to 55% occurring only once.

Material: sorted CD4+, CD8+, or CD8+CD57+ T cells (not recorded which) from PBMCs. The V call is TRBV29-1, the J call TRBJ1-6, with 7 bases lining up with TRBD1. The receptor was derived from a human donor with aplastic anemia. CDR3 DNA: TGCAGCGTTACGACAGGGTCGGATAATTCACCCCTCCACTTT. Translated: CSVTTGSDNSPLHF.